A single sample gave rise to the 30 T cell receptor beta chains below, sequenced in a study of blood T cells in healthy people across ages. Primed by a sample-barcoded 5' primer and a J-beta primer mix, a second PCR proceeded for about 7 to 12 cycles. In TCRdb, the 5' RACE reads were re-called with MiXCR into one record per CDR3 protein. The sample has around 1.7 million distinct CDR3 sequences, roughly 28% seen once; the top ten hold about 7.7%. Sequencing input: blood. The origin of the receptors is a woman in her twenties or thirties in good health.

A few counts support this clonotype. The V gene is TRBV7-2, the J gene TRBJ2-1; 8 bases align to TRBD2. The CDR3 loop spans 15 amino acids. Germline V lookup: CDR1 SGHTA, CDR2 FQGNSA. The V and J ends lost 0 bases and 8 bases, in that order; junction bases with no gene match: 6. Here the CDR3 reads CASSLARGGGYEQFF. DNA of the CDR3: TGTGCCAGCAGCTTAGCGCGGGGCGGGGGGTATGAGCAGTTCTTC.

This clonotype was seen only a few times. V and J are TRBV7-4 and TRBJ1-2, with a weak D call TRBD1 (6 bases). This CDR3 is 14 amino acids long. From germline, CDR1 is SGHVT and CDR2 SQSDAQ. Trimming pared 5 bases from V and 5 bases from J, leaving 15 bases between. The CDR3 region is CASSLRTVRYGYTF. CDR3 nucleotide sequence: TGTGCCAGCAGCCTTAGGACAGTTCGTTATGGCTACACCTTC.

This clonotype was detected ten times or more. This sequence joins TRBV12-3 or TRBV12-4 and TRBJ2-1, with 9 bases matching TRBD1. J gave up 3 bases and V 6 bases, and 6 bases lay outside the gene matches. The CDR3 loop spans 15 amino acids. The CDR3 region has the DNA TGTGCCAGCAGCAATAGACAGGGGGGCTACAATGAGCAGTTCTTC. Translated: CASSNRQGGYNEQFF.

Ten or more counts support this clonotype. The junction shows a germline mismatch at one end, possibly a read error. The rearrangement uses TRBV7-2 and TRBJ2-3; unclear D gene. Germline-derived CDR1 and CDR2 are SGHTA and FQGNSA. The length of the CDR3 is 13 residues. The CDR3 loop is CASSLARTDTQYF. The CDR3 DNA sequence: TGTGCCAGCAGTTTAGCCCGCACAGATACGCAGTATTTT.

Only one count was recorded for this clonotype. The gene calls are TRBV28 and TRBJ2-6; TRBD2 aligns across 10 bases. Per germline, CDR1 MDHEN and CDR2 SYDVKM. V shed 6 bases, J shed 0 bases, and the junction held 8 bases outside the gene matches. This CDR3 contains 18 residues. The CDR3 sequence: CASSNLAGAFSGANVLTF. The CDR3 DNA reads TGTGCCAGCAGCAACCTAGCGGGAGCGTTCTCTGGGGCCAACGTCCTGACTTTC.

This clonotype appeared a few times. The gene calls are TRBV12-3 or TRBV12-4 and TRBJ2-7, with 11 bases identical to TRBD2. V lost 6 bases and J lost 0; bases outside the gene matches: 4. CDR3 length: 15 amino acids. The CDR3 reads CASRLTSGSSYEQYF. In DNA, the CDR3 is TGTGCCAGCAGGCTCACTAGCGGGAGCTCCTACGAGCAGTACTTC.

Comments on this clonotype: This sequence may be a read error, since a much larger clone differs from it by one base. Here the CDR3 reads CASSVGGGYNKQFF. In nucleotides, the CDR3 is TGTGCCAGCAGTGTCGGCGGGGGGTACAATAAGCAGTTCTTC. V usage is TRBV25-1 and J usage is TRBJ2-1, with 8 bases fitting TRBD2. The CDR3 totals 14 residues. The germline CDR1 and CDR2 sequences are MGHDK and SYGVNS.

Here the CDR3 DNA reads TGTGCCAGCTCACTTAGCGGAGCCGAGCAGTTCTTC. This gives the protein CASSLSGAEQFF. The rearrangement links TRBV18 to TRBJ2-1; maybe TRBD2 (6 bases). V was clipped by 4 bases and J by 10 bases, with 11 bases between them. CDR1 and CDR2 from the germline V gene are KGHSH and LQKENI. CDR3 length: 12 amino acids.

This clonotype was picked up many times. V and J are TRBV29-1 and TRBJ1-2; D not certain. Looked up from germline, CDR1 is SQVTM and CDR2 is ANQGSEA. The CDR3 runs to 11 residues. V shed 7 bases and J shed 4 bases, with 10 bases lying between them. DNA for the CDR3: TGCAGCGCCAGCGGTGGCTATGGCTACACCTTC. It is translated as CSASGGYGYTF.

The chain combines TRBV5-5 with TRBJ2-1; perhaps TRBD2 as D (5 bases). Trimming shortened V by 1 base and J by 9 bases, and 14 bases separated the two germline ends. Germline lookup yields CDR1 SGHKS and CDR2 YYEKEE (reference sequence). The CDR3 runs to 14 residues. DNA of the CDR3: TGTGCCAGCAGCTTGATGACGGGAACGGTTGAGCAGTTCTTC. This sequence encodes CASSLMTGTVEQFF.

The chain combines TRBV29-1 with TRBJ1-4; D unresolved. Trimming left V 7 bases short and J 1 base short, with 7 bases between. This CDR3 is 12 amino acids long. CDR1 and CDR2 from the germline V gene are SQVTM and ANQGSEA. The CDR3 DNA follows: TGCAGCGGAGAGGGAACTAATGAAAAACTGTTTTTT. As protein: CSGEGTNEKLFF.

This clonotype occurred many times. The V call is TRBV4-1, the J call TRBJ2-7; D is perhaps TRBD2 (5 bases). Germline V CDR1 and CDR2: MGHRA, YSYEKL. The CDR3 length is 14 residues. Trimming left V 2 bases short and J 2 bases short, with 10 bases between. The CDR3 spells CASSQLTGAYEQYF. In DNA form, the CDR3 reads TGCGCCAGCAGCCAACTTACCGGGGCCTACGAGCAGTACTTC.

This sequence joins TRBV20-1 and TRBJ1-4, with D uncertain. Per germline, CDR1 DFQATT and CDR2 SNEGSKA (reference sequence). V dropped 2 bases and J dropped 5 bases, with 12 bases sitting between them. CDR3 length: 14 residues. CDR3 bases: TGCAGTGCTAGATCCGGGGTCGGGAATGAAAAACTGTTTTTT. Protein sequence: CSARSGVGNEKLFF.

J is TRBJ2-1 and V is TRBV20-1, with a tentative D call TRBD2 (5 bases). Germline CDR1 DFQATT, CDR2 SNEGSKA (reference sequence). The CDR3 has 16 amino acids. V was trimmed by 6 bases and J by 6 bases, leaving 24 bases between them. The CDR3 DNA reads TGCAGTGCCCCCTCCCCCCATAGCGCTTATCGCAATGAGCAGTTCTTC. Amino acid sequence: CSAPSPHSAYRNEQFF.

The V and J genes are TRBV19 and TRBJ1-6, with D possibly being TRBD1 (6 bases). CDR3 length: 15 residues. Germline CDR1 is LNHDA and CDR2 is SQIVND (reference sequence). Trimming shortened V by 4 bases and J by 9 bases, and 16 bases separated the two germline ends. The CDR3 reads CASSTPQGVGSPLHF. CDR3 bases: TGTGCCAGTAGTACCCCACAGGGTGTGGGTTCACCCCTCCACTTT.

Ten or more counts support this clonotype. The chain has TRBV6-2 or TRBV6-3 and TRBJ1-2, with D possibly matching TRBD1 (6 bases). This CDR3 comprises 13 residues. CDR1 is MNHEY and CDR2 is SVGEGT in the germline V gene. V was trimmed by 4 bases and J by 6 bases, leaving 12 bases between them. CDR3 DNA sequence: TGTGCCAGCAGTTCCTTGGACAGACATGGCTACACCTTC. Translated, it gives CASSSLDRHGYTF.

J is TRBJ1-1 and V is TRBV10-3, with 9 bases identical to TRBD1. The CDR3 extends over 18 amino acids. With 2 bases clipped from V and 1 base from J, the junction kept 11 bases outside the gene matches. The germline V gene encodes CDR1 ENHRY and CDR2 SYGVKD. Written as DNA, the CDR3 is TGTGCCATCAGTGAGCGGTCCCAGGTGGGACAGGGGAACACTGAAGCTTTCTTT. This encodes CAISERSQVGQGNTEAFF.

The sample holds many counts of this clonotype. The V gene is TRBV12-3 or TRBV12-4, the J gene TRBJ1-6; 12 bases align to TRBD1. CDR3 length: 14 residues. The ends lost 8 bases at V and 10 bases at J; junction bases unmatched: 6. The CDR3 region is CASARDRGLSPLHF. CDR3 DNA: TGTGCCAGCGCAAGGGACAGGGGGCTCTCACCCCTCCACTTT.

This clonotype was recorded a few times. The chain combines TRBV6-5 with TRBJ2-1; possible D gene TRBD2, 5 bases. The germline V gene encodes CDR1 MNHEY and CDR2 SVGAGI. The CDR3 loop spans 16 amino acids. V lost 0 bases and J 0 bases, leaving 9 bases between the germline ends. DNA for the CDR3: TGTGCCAGCAGTTACTCGCGGACTCACTCCTACAATGAGCAGTTCTTC. Translated: CASSYSRTHSYNEQFF.

V and J are TRBV2 and TRBJ1-4; D perhaps matches TRBD1 (5 bases). Trimming left V 7 bases short and J 0 bases short, with 21 bases between. This CDR3 is 18 amino acids long. Germline V gene lookup returns CDR1 SNHLY and CDR2 FYNNEI. Here the CDR3 reads CASIHFSSDRSTNEKLFF. For the CDR3, the DNA is TGTGCCAGCATTCACTTTTCTTCCGACAGATCAACTAATGAAAAACTGTTTTTT.

This clonotype was counted between two and nine times. The chain has TRBV5-5 and TRBJ2-3; 7 nucleotides match TRBD2. This CDR3 is built from 15 residues. The trim removed 6 bases at V and 2 bases at J, leaving 9 bases unmatched. Germline CDR1 and CDR2: SGHKS and YYEKEE (reference sequence). CDR3 sequence reads: CASTQTSSTTDTQYF. The CDR3 nucleotides are TGTGCCAGCACCCAGACTAGCTCTACCACAGATACGCAGTATTTT. The variable domain in full, completed from reference TRBV5-5 and TRBJ2-3, reads DAGVTQSPTHLIKTRGQQVTLRCSPISGHKSVSWYQQVLGQGPQFIFQYYEKEERGRGNFPDRFSARQFPNYSSELNVNALLLGDSALYLCASTQTSSTTDTQYFGPGTRLTVL.

This clonotype was recorded many times. The chain recombines TRBV12-3 or TRBV12-4 with TRBJ2-7; perhaps TRBD2 as D (6 bases). The CDR3 is made up of 15 amino acids. Trimming stripped 1 base from V and 3 bases from J, with 13 bases between. This CDR3 is CASSLGLAIDYEQYF. In DNA form, the CDR3 reads TGTGCCAGCAGTTTAGGGCTAGCGATAGACTACGAGCAGTACTTC.

The V gene is TRBV5-1, the J gene TRBJ2-5; 7 positions agree with TRBD1. V dropped 0 bases and J dropped 4; count of bases not matched to a gene: 12. In germline, CDR1 is SGHRS, CDR2 YFSETQ. The CDR3 covers 17 residues. CDR3 sequence: CASSLGHRDSVGETQYF. In DNA, the CDR3 is TGCGCCAGCAGCTTGGGCCACCGGGACAGTGTTGGAGAGACCCAGTACTTC.

This clonotype came up a few times. The gene calls are TRBV28 and TRBJ2-7; a weak D match, TRBD1 (5 bases). V was pared by 6 bases and J by 2 bases, with 23 bases between. The CDR3 is 17 amino acids. Germline CDR1 MDHEN, CDR2 SYDVKM. The CDR3 DNA follows: TGTGCCAGCAGCCCTACTGGGTTCAGGGCCGGTACCTACGAGCAGTACTTC. It translates to CASSPTGFRAGTYEQYF.

The chain combines TRBV7-3 with TRBJ2-3, with a tentative D call TRBD1 (5 bases). From germline, CDR1 is SGHTA and CDR2 FQGTGA. The CDR3 is 14 residues long. Trimming took 1 base from V and 4 from J, leaving 9 bases between them. The CDR3 sequence is CASSLRQYPDTQYF. CDR3 nucleotide sequence: TGTGCCAGCAGCTTAAGACAGTATCCAGATACGCAGTATTTT.

This clonotype was found many times. The V gene is TRBV20-1, the J gene TRBJ2-1, with D possibly TRBD2 on 6 matching bases. V lost 6 bases, J lost 5 bases, and 20 bases lay in between. Germline V gives CDR1 DFQATT, CDR2 SNEGSKA (reference sequence). The CDR3 covers 15 residues. The CDR3 region has the DNA TGCAGTGCAACCGACCCACGACAGCGGGACAATGAGCAGTTCTTC. As protein: CSATDPRQRDNEQFF.

In regard to this clonotype: This may stem from a read error, because a much larger clone lies one nucleotide away. This chain uses TRBV5-4 with TRBJ2-7; D is unclear. The ends were cut back, 0 bases at V and 3 bases at J, with 10 bases in the middle. CDR3 length: 14 amino acids. Germline V lookup: CDR1 SGHNT, CDR2 YYREEE (reference sequence). In DNA, the CDR3 is TGTGCCAGCAGCTTGGTCCCATTGAACTACGAGCAGTACTTC. Translating gives CASSLVPLNYEQYF.

The chain employs TRBV28 and TRBJ2-5, with D possibly TRBD1 on 8 matching bases. This CDR3 comprises 17 residues. V was clipped by 5 bases and J by 5 bases, with 24 bases between them. Germline CDR1 is MDHEN and CDR2 is SYDVKM. Here the CDR3 DNA reads TGTGCCAGCAGTGTGGGATTACAGGGGGAGGGGGCGGAGACCCAGTACTTC. Encoded protein: CASSVGLQGEGAETQYF.

This clonotype occurred a few times. The chain combines TRBV7-9 with TRBJ2-1, with D tentatively TRBD1 or TRBD2 (5 bases each). V was cut by 5 bases and J by 10 bases, with 21 bases left in between. This CDR3 comprises 15 residues. Germline CDR1 is SEHNR and CDR2 is FQNEAQ (reference sequence). In DNA form, the CDR3 reads TGTGCCAGCAGCCCGACGGGGACCAGGAAGGACGAGCAGTTCTTC. Amino acid sequence: CASSPTGTRKDEQFF. The variable domain in full, completed from reference TRBV7-9 and TRBJ2-1, reads DTGVSQNPRHKITKRGQNVTFRCDPISEHNRLYWYRQTLGQGPEFLTYFQNEAQLEKSRLLSDRFSAERPKGSFSTLEIQRTEQGDSAMYLCASSPTGTRKDEQFFGPGTRLTVL.

The chain combines TRBV5-1 with TRBJ1-1, with TRBD1 matching over 8 bases. CDR1 is SGHRS, CDR2 YFSETQ, per germline. V lost 0 bases to trimming and J lost 4 bases; unmatched junction nucleotides: 14. The CDR3 has 18 residues. CDR3 sequence (DNA): TGCGCCAGCAGCTTGGCAGGCGGGCAGGGGGCAGTGGGCACTGAAGCTTTCTTT. Its translation is CASSLAGGQGAVGTEAFF.